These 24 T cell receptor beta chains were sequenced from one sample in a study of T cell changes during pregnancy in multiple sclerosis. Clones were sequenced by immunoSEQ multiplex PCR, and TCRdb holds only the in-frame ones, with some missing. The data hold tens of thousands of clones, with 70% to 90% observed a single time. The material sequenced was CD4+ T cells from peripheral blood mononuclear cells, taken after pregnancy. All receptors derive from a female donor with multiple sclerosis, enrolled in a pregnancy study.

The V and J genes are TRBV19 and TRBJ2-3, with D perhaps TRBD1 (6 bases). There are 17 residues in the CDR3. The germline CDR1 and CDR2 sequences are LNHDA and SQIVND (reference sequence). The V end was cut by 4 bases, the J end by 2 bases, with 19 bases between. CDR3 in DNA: TGTGCCAGTAGTAAAGTAAGGGACATAAGGTCCACAGATACGCAGTATTTT. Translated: CASSKVRDIRSTDTQYF.

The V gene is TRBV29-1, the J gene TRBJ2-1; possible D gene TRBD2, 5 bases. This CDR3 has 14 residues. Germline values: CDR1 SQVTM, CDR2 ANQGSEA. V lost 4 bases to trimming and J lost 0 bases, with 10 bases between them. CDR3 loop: CSVGGPSSYNEQFF. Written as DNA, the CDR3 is TGCAGCGTTGGAGGGCCAAGCTCCTACAATGAGCAGTTCTTC.

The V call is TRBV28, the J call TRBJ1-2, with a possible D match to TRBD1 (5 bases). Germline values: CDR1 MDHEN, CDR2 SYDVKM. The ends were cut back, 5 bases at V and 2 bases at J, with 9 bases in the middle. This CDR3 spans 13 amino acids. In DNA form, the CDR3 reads TGTGCCAGCAGTCGGGGGGTAAACTATGGCTACACCTTC. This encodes CASSRGVNYGYTF.

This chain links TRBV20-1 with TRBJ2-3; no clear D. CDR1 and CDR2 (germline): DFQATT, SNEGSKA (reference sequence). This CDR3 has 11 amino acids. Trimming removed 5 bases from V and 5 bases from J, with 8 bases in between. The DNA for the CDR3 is TGCAGTGCTCTCCCGGGAGATACGCAGTATTTT. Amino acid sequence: CSALPGDTQYF.

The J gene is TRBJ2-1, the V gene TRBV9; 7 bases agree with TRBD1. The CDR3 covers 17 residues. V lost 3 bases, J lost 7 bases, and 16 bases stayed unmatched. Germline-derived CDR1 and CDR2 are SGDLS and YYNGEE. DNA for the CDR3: TGTGCCAGCAGCGAAAGGAGCACAGGGGAGTGGTTAAATGAGCAGTTCTTC. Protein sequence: CASSERSTGEWLNEQFF.

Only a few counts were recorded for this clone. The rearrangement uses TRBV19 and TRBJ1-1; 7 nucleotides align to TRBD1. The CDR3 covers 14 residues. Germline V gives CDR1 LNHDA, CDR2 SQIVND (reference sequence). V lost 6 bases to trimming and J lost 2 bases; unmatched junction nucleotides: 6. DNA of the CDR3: TGTGCCAGTAGCAGGGGGATCCTCAACACTGAAGCTTTCTTT. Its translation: CASSRGILNTEAFF.

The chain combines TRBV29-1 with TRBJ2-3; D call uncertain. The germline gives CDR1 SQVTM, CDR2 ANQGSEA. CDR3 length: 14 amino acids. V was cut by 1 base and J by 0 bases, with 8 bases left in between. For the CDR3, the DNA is TGCAGCGTTGAAGGAGCGACCAGCACAGATACGCAGTATTTT. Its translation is CSVEGATSTDTQYF.

The chain's CDR3 is CASSQSSNQPQHF. The CDR3 DNA is TGCGCCAGCAGCCAATCGAGCAATCAGCCCCAGCATTTT. V and J are TRBV4-3 and TRBJ1-5, with no clear D. Looked up from germline, CDR1 is LGHNA and CDR2 is YSLEER. CDR3 size: 13 residues. The ends were cut back, 2 bases at V and 1 base at J, with 3 bases in the middle.

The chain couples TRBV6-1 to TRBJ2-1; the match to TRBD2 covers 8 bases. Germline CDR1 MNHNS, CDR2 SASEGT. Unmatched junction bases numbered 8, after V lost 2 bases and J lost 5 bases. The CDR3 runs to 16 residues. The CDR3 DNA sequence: TGTGCCAGCAGTGAATTAGGCGGGGGGCGAGACAATGAGCAGTTCTTC. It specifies CASSELGGGRDNEQFF.

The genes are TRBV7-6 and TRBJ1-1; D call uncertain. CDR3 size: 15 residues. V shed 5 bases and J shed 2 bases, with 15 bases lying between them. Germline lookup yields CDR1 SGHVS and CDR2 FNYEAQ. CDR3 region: CASSPRPRYNTEAFF. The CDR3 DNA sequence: TGTGCCAGCAGCCCGAGGCCCAGATATAACACTGAAGCTTTCTTT.

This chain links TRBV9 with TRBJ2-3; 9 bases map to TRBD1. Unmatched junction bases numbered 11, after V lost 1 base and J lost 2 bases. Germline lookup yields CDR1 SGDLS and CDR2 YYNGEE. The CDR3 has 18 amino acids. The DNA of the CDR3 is TGTGCCAGCAGCGTACTCGGACAGGGGAGTTCGTCCACAGATACGCAGTATTTT. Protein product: CASSVLGQGSSSTDTQYF.

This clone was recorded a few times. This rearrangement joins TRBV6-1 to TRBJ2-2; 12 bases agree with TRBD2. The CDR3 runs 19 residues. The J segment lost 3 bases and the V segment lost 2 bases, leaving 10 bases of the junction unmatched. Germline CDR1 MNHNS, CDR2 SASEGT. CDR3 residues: CASSELAGLAGSHTGELFF. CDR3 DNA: TGTGCCAGCAGTGAATTGGCGGGACTAGCGGGCTCTCACACCGGGGAGCTGTTTTTT.

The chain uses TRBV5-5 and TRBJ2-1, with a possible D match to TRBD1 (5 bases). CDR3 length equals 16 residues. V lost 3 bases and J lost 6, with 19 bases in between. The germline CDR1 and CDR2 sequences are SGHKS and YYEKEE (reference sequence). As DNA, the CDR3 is TGTGCCAGCAGCTCAATCATAGGCTACAGGACCAATGAGCAGTTCTTC. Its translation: CASSSIIGYRTNEQFF.

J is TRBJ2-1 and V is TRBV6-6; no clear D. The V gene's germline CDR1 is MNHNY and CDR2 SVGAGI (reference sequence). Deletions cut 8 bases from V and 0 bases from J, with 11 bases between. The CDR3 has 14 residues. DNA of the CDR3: TGTGCCAGCTCGACACCTCGCTCCTACAATGAGCAGTTCTTC. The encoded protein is CASSTPRSYNEQFF.

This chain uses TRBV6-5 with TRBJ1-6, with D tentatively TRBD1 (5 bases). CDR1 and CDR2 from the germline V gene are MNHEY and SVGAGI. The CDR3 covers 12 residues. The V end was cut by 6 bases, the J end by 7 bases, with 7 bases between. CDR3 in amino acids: CASRKGNSPLHF. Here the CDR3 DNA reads TGTGCCAGCAGAAAGGGGAATTCACCCCTCCACTTT.

CDR3 region: CASNLLAASYNEQFF. CDR3 DNA: TGTGCCAGCAACTTACTAGCGGCCTCCTACAATGAGCAGTTCTTC. The chain is built from TRBV6-1 and TRBJ2-1; TRBD2 aligns across 8 bases. Germline loops: CDR1 MNHNS, CDR2 SASEGT. The CDR3 loop spans 15 amino acids. V dropped 7 bases and J dropped 0; count of bases not matched to a gene: 5.

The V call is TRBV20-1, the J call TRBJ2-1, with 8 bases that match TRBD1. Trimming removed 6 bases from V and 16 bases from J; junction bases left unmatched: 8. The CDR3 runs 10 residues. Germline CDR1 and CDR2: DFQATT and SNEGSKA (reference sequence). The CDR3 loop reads CSAPGTGRFF. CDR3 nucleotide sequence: TGCAGTGCCCCCGGGACAGGACGTTTCTTC.

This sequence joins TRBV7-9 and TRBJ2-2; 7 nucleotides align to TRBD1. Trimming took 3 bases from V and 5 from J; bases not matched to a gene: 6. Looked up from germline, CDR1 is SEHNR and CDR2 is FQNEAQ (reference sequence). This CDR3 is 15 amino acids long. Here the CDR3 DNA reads TGTGCCAGCAGCTTCCCTACAGGGGCAACCGGGGAGCTGTTTTTT. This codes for CASSFPTGATGELFF.

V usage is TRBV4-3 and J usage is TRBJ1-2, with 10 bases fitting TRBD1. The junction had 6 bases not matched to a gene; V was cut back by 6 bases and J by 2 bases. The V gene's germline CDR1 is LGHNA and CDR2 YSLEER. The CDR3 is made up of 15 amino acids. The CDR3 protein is CASRPGTGANYGYTF. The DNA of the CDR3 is TGCGCCAGCAGGCCCGGGACAGGGGCGAACTATGGCTACACCTTC.

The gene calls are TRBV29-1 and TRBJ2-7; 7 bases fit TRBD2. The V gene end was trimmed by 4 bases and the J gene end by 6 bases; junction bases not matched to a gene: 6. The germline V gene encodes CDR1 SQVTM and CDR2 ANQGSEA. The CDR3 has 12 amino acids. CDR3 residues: CSVGFSGGEQYF. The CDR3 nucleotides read TGCAGCGTTGGGTTTTCGGGGGGCGAGCAGTACTTC.

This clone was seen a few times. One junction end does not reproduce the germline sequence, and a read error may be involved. The CDR3 loop reads CSVEVHSTGLF. The CDR3 DNA reads TGCAGCGTTGAAGTTCATTCGACAGGCCTCTTC. The chain employs TRBV29-1 and TRBJ1-2; TRBD1 might be the D (6 bases). CDR1 is SQVTM, CDR2 ANQGSEA, per germline. The CDR3 has 11 residues.

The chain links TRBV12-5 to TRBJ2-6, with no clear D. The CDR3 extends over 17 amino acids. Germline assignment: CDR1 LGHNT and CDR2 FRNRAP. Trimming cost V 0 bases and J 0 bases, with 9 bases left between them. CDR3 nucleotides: TGTGCTAGTGGTTTGGTACTGAGCCCCTCTGGGGCCAACGTCCTGACTTTC. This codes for CASGLVLSPSGANVLTF.

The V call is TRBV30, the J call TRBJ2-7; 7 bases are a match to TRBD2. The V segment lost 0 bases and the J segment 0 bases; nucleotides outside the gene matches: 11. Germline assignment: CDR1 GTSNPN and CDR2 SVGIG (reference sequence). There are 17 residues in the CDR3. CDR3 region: CAWSVKPPGGSSYEQYF. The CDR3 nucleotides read TGTGCCTGGAGTGTAAAACCCCCCGGGGGGAGCTCCTACGAGCAGTACTTC.

The DNA for the CDR3 is TGTGCCACGACGGGGGAGAGGGACTCACCCCTCCACTTT. Protein product: CATTGERDSPLHF. The gene calls are TRBV10-3 and TRBJ1-6, with D possibly TRBD1 on 5 matching bases. V was trimmed by 10 bases and J by 10 bases, leaving 17 bases between them. In germline, CDR1 is ENHRY, CDR2 SYGVKD. The CDR3 has 13 residues.